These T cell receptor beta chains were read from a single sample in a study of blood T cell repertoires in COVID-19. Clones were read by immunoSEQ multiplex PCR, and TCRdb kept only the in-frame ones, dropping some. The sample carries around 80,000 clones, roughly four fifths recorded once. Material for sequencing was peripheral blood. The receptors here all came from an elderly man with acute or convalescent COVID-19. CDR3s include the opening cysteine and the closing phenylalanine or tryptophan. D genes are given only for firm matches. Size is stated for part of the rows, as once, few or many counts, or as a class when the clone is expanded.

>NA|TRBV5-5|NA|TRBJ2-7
CASSNTRGSSYEQYF
TGTGCCAGCAGCAACACAAGGGGCAGCTCCTACGAGCAGTACTTC
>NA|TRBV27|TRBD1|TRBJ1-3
CASSATGKGNTIYF
TGTGCCAGCAGTGCGACAGGGAAAGGAAACACCATATATTTT
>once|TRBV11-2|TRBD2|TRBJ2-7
CASSLTSGRSYEQYF
TGTGCCAGCAGCTTAACTAGCGGGAGGTCCTACGAGCAGTACTTC
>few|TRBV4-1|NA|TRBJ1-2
CASSQVRGDYGYTF
TGCGCCAGCAGCCAAGTCAGGGGTGACTATGGCTACACCTTC
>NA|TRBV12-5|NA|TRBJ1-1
CASGLVRGPIDTEAFF
TGTGCTAGTGGTTTGGTGCGGGGCCCTATAGACACTGAAGCTTTCTTT
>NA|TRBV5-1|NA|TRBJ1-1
CASSTLGGGTEAFF
TGCGCCAGCAGCACACTCGGCGGGGGCACTGAAGCTTTCTTT
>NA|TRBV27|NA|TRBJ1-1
CASSTRLTGNTEAFF
TGTGCCAGCAGTACCCGATTGACAGGGAACACTGAAGCTTTCTTT
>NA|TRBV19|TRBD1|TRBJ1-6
CASTPGQGVGSPLHF
TGTGCCAGTACCCCGGGACAGGGGGTAGGGTCACCCCTCCACTTT
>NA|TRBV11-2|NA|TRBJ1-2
CASSLAGWYGYTF
TGTGCCAGCAGCTTAGCAGGGTGGTATGGCTACACCTTC
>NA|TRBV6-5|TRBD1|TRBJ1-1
CASSRTGTGPAEAFF
TGTGCCAGCAGCCGAACCGGGACAGGGCCCGCTGAAGCTTTCTTT
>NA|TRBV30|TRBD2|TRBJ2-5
CAWSVALAGRETQYF
TGTGCCTGGAGTGTAGCGCTAGCGGGGAGGGAGACCCAGTACTTC
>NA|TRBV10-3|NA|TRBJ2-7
CAISGSGDNYEQYF
TGTGCCATCAGTGGGTCCGGGGACAACTACGAGCAGTACTTC
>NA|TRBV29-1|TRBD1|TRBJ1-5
CSAADRVGQPQHF
TGCAGCGCCGCGGACAGGGTAGGGCAGCCCCAGCATTTT
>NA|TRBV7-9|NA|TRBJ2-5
CASSKGETQYF
TGTGCCAGCAGCAAGGGGGAGACCCAGTACTTC
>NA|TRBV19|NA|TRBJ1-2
CASSIEEGRHGYTF
TGTGCCAGTAGTATAGAAGAAGGGAGACATGGCTACACCTTC
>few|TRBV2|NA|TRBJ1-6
CASSSGTWSNSPLHF
TGTGCCAGCAGTAGCGGGACATGGAGTAATTCACCCCTCCACTTT
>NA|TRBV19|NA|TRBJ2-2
CASSSPGGNTGELFF
TGTGCCAGTAGTAGCCCCGGGGGTAACACCGGGGAGCTGTTTTTT
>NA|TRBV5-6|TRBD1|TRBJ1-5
CASSIGTAYQPQHF
TGTGCCAGCAGCATCGGGACAGCATATCAGCCCCAGCATTTT
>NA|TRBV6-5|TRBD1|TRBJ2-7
CASSSGQTRRSYEQYF
TGTGCCAGCAGTTCGGGACAGACGAGAAGATCCTACGAGCAGTACTTC
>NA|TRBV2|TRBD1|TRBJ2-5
CASRQGRRETQYF
TGTGCCAGCAGACAGGGGCGGAGGGAGACCCAGTACTTC
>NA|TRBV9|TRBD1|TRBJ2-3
CASSVGKGAGTDTQYF
TGTGCCAGCAGCGTTGGTAAGGGGGCCGGCACAGATACGCAGTATTTT
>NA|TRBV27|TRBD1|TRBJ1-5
CASSQQGFNQPQHF
TGTGCCAGCAGTCAACAGGGGTTCAATCAGCCCCAGCATTTT
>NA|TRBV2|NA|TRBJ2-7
CASSEASLSSYEQYF
TGTGCCAGCAGTGAAGCAAGCCTATCCTCCTACGAGCAGTACTTC
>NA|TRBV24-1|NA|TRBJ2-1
CATSDSVYNEQFF
TGTGCCACCAGTGATAGCGTTTACAATGAGCAGTTCTTC
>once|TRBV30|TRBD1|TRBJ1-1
CAWTVGPTWDSNTEAFF
TGTGCCTGGACCGTCGGGCCCACATGGGACAGTAACACTGAAGCTTTCTTT
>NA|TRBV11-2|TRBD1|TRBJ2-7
CASSFGQGYEQYF
TGTGCCAGCAGCTTTGGACAGGGCTACGAGCAGTACTTC
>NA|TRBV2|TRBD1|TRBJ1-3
CASSPGDSLAGNTIYF
TGTGCCAGCAGTCCAGGGGACAGCTTAGCTGGAAACACCATATATTTT
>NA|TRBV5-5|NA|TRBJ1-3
CASSLGLESSGNTIYF
TGTGCCAGCAGCCTCGGACTCGAGAGCTCTGGAAACACCATATATTTT
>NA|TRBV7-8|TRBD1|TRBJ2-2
CASSLVGTGSSGELFF
TGTGCCAGCAGCTTAGTCGGGACAGGGTCATCCGGGGAGCTGTTTTTT